The 25 T cell receptor beta chains reported below all come from one sample, sequenced in a study of T cell repertoires in cytomegalovirus infection. What these receptors recognize is not known. A single record per CDR3 protein comes from TCRdb applying MiXCR to the reads. The sample shows about 58,000 distinct CDR3 sequences, about 18% of them seen only once. Here the sequenced sample was CD8+ T cells from cultured PBMCs, taken from culture after CMV antigen stimulation. These receptors originate from a human donor in good health (CMV status not recorded). Some clones in this sample may be carry-over from other donors' samples.

This clonotype came up a few times. The V and J genes are TRBV28 and TRBJ2-7; 7 bases match TRBD1. This CDR3 contains 15 residues. The J segment lost 2 bases and the V segment lost 5 bases, leaving 9 bases of the junction unmatched. Germline-derived CDR1 and CDR2 are MDHEN and SYDVKM. This CDR3 is CASSVHRGATYEQYF. The CDR3 DNA follows: TGTGCCAGCAGTGTGCACAGGGGAGCGACCTACGAGCAGTACTTC.

In this sample, this clonotype turned up a few times. J is TRBJ2-3 and V is TRBV11-2; TRBD2 aligns across 9 bases. Germline V lookup: CDR1 SGHAT, CDR2 FQNNGV. The V and J ends lost 3 bases and 4 bases, in that order; junction bases with no gene match: 5. The CDR3 consists of 15 residues. CDR3 loop: CASSFSGRISDTQYF. CDR3 DNA sequence: TGTGCCAGCAGCTTTAGCGGGAGAATCTCAGATACGCAGTATTTT.

The rearrangement links TRBV25-1 to TRBJ1-2; perhaps TRBD1 as D (5 bases). The length of the CDR3 is 11 residues. From germline, CDR1 is MGHDK and CDR2 SYGVNS. V was shortened by 6 bases and J by 8 bases, with 10 bases between the two germline ends. CDR3 protein: CASRTVKGYTF. The DNA of the CDR3 is TGTGCCAGCAGGACAGTCAAAGGCTACACCTTC.

This clonotype occurred a few times. This chain links TRBV6-2 or TRBV6-3 with TRBJ2-3; D not certain. The CDR3 has 14 amino acids. Germline V lookup: CDR1 MNHEY, CDR2 SVGEGT. Trimming pared 0 bases from V and 5 bases from J, leaving 9 bases between. As DNA, the CDR3 is TGTGCCAGCAGTTACTCGCTGGGAAGAGATACGCAGTATTTT. It is translated as CASSYSLGRDTQYF.

The chain links TRBV7-3 to TRBJ2-7; D ambiguous. Deletions cut 5 bases from V and 6 bases from J, with 14 bases between. CDR1 is SGHTA and CDR2 is FQGTGA in the germline V gene. The CDR3 sequence is 13 residues long. CDR3 sequence reads: CASSPSPSSEQYF. CDR3 in DNA: TGTGCCAGCAGCCCATCCCCCTCAAGCGAGCAGTACTTC.

This clonotype has a handful of counts. In DNA form, the CDR3 reads TGTGCCAGCAGCGATACAGGAATTGGGAGTCAGCCCCAGCATTTT. It specifies CASSDTGIGSQPQHF. The genes are TRBV2 and TRBJ1-5; D perhaps matches TRBD1 (5 bases). CDR1 and CDR2 from the germline V gene are SNHLY and FYNNEI. This CDR3 comprises 15 residues. The V gene lost 6 bases and the J gene lost 6 bases, with 18 bases spanning the gap.

The J gene is TRBJ1-2, the V gene TRBV10-1; 10 bases are shared with TRBD1. V was clipped by 2 bases and J by 8 bases; unmatched bases: 2. Germline V gene lookup returns CDR1 WNHNN and CDR2 SYGVQD (reference sequence). This CDR3 is built from 13 residues. The DNA of the CDR3 is TGCGCCAGCAGTGAGGGGACAGGGGCGGGCTACACCTTC. It specifies CASSEGTGAGYTF.

This chain joins TRBV7-8 and TRBJ2-1; D could derive from TRBD1 or TRBD2 (6 bases each). CDR1 is SGHVS, CDR2 FQNEAQ, per germline. The CDR3 extends over 15 amino acids. V lost 1 base and J 5 bases, leaving 12 bases between the germline ends. Written as DNA, the CDR3 is TGTGCCAGCAGCTTAGAGGGGGGCTGGGACAATGAGCAGTTCTTC. Its protein product is CASSLEGGWDNEQFF.

V and J are TRBV29-1 and TRBJ2-1; a possible D gene is TRBD2 (5 bases). Trimming removed 1 base at V and 2 bases at J, with 6 bases between. This CDR3 is 13 amino acids long. From germline, CDR1 is SQVTM and CDR2 ANQGSEA. CDR3: CSVEGGAYNEQFF. In DNA form, the CDR3 reads TGCAGCGTTGAAGGGGGAGCCTACAATGAGCAGTTCTTC.

This clonotype turned up a few times. The rearrangement links TRBV7-8 to TRBJ2-7, with a weak D call TRBD2 (5 bases). Trimming pared 7 bases from V and 6 bases from J, leaving 13 bases between. Germline CDR1 is SGHVS and CDR2 is FQNEAQ. The CDR3 is 12 amino acids. This CDR3 is CASTPAGIEQYF. The CDR3 DNA follows: TGTGCCAGCACCCCTGCGGGTATCGAGCAGTACTTC.

The chain combines TRBV7-8 with TRBJ2-3; possible D gene TRBD2, 6 bases. This CDR3 spans 15 amino acids. Germline V CDR1 and CDR2: SGHVS, FQNEAQ. Trimming stripped 5 bases from V and 3 bases from J, with 15 bases between. The CDR3: CASSHPEGSTDTQYF. The CDR3 bases are TGTGCCAGCAGCCACCCGGAGGGGAGTACAGATACGCAGTATTTT.

This clonotype was seen many times. The J gene is TRBJ1-5, the V gene TRBV7-2, with D perhaps TRBD1 (6 bases). The CDR3 is made up of 17 amino acids. The germline V and J ends were trimmed by 3 bases and 3 bases, with 18 bases remaining between them. Germline V gene lookup returns CDR1 SGHTA and CDR2 FQGNSA. CDR3 DNA sequence: TGTGCCAGCAGCTTGGGAGGGGGGATTCGTGACAATCAGCCCCAGCATTTT. Its protein product is CASSLGGGIRDNQPQHF.

The gene calls are TRBV27 and TRBJ2-7; TRBD2 agrees at 13 bases. CDR1 and CDR2 (germline): MNHEY, SMNVEV (reference sequence). CDR3 length: 17 residues. With V trimmed by 4 bases and J by 5 bases, 11 bases remained unmatched. The CDR3 spells CASSSYLLAGGPHEQYF. In DNA, the CDR3 is TGTGCCAGCAGTTCCTACTTACTAGCGGGAGGGCCCCACGAGCAGTACTTC.

This clonotype was seen ten or more times. V is TRBV7-2 and J is TRBJ2-7, with TRBD2 as a possible D gene (6 bases). Germline-derived CDR1 and CDR2 are SGHTA and FQGNSA. V shed 4 bases and J shed 0 bases, with 13 bases lying between them. This CDR3 contains 15 residues. The chain's CDR3 is CASSWAGQSSYEQYF. The CDR3, as DNA: TGTGCCAGCAGCTGGGCGGGGCAGAGCTCCTACGAGCAGTACTTC. The entire variable domain, with the rest obtained from reference TRBV7-2 and TRBJ2-7, is as follows: GAGVSQSPSNKVTEKGKDVELRCDPISGHTALYWYRQSLGQGLEFLIYFQGNSAPDKSGLPSDRFSAERTGGSVSTLTIQRTQQEDSAVYLCASSWAGQSSYEQYFGPGTRLTVT.

This clonotype was counted between two and nine times. V usage is TRBV7-9 and J usage is TRBJ1-1; D remains ambiguous. The CDR3 covers 13 residues. Trimming shortened V by 3 bases and J by 2 bases, and 7 bases separated the two germline ends. In germline, CDR1 is SEHNR, CDR2 FQNEAQ (reference sequence). CDR3 in DNA: TGTGCCAGCAGCTTCCCAAGCAACACTGAAGCTTTCTTT. Protein sequence: CASSFPSNTEAFF. Full variable domain (rest looked up from reference TRBV7-9 and TRBJ1-1): DTGVSQNPRHKITKRGQNVTFRCDPISEHNRLYWYRQTLGQGPEFLTYFQNEAQLEKSRLLSDRFSAERPKGSFSTLEIQRTEQGDSAMYLCASSFPSNTEAFFGQGTRLTVV.

This clonotype was detected only a few times. CDR3: CASSFTPGLAHEQFF. In DNA, the CDR3 is TGTGCCAGCAGTTTTACCCCCGGACTAGCCCATGAGCAGTTCTTC. This chain joins TRBV6-2 or TRBV6-3 and TRBJ2-1, with 8 bases matching TRBD2. Germline V gene data show CDR1 as MNHEY and CDR2 as SVGEGT. The V gene end was trimmed by 4 bases and the J gene end by 8 bases; junction bases not matched to a gene: 10. The CDR3 is made up of 15 amino acids.

V and J are TRBV27 and TRBJ1-2; maybe TRBD1 (6 bases). This CDR3 spans 15 amino acids. Germline V gives CDR1 MNHEY, CDR2 SMNVEV (reference sequence). Trimming stripped 5 bases from V and 8 bases from J, with 21 bases between. The CDR3 DNA sequence: TGTGCCAGCAGTCCCCGAGGGGGAGGCGGCCGGGGCTACACCTTC. It encodes CASSPRGGGGRGYTF.

This clonotype was counted between two and nine times. The V call is TRBV6-2 or TRBV6-3, the J call TRBJ2-1, with D perhaps assigned TRBD1 or TRBD2 (5 bases each). With 6 bases removed from V and 0 bases from J, the gap between germline ends came to 12 bases. The CDR3 runs 15 residues. From germline, CDR1 is MNHEY and CDR2 SVGEGT. The CDR3: CASSHRDPSYNEQFF. CDR3 nucleotides: TGTGCCAGCAGCCACCGGGACCCCTCCTACAATGAGCAGTTCTTC.

This chain joins TRBV27 and TRBJ2-1; the D is unclear. CDR3 length: 13 residues. Trimming shortened V by 1 base and J by 8 bases, and 9 bases separated the two germline ends. Germline V gives CDR1 MNHEY, CDR2 SMNVEV (reference sequence). CDR3 residues: CASSLWYADEQFF. The CDR3 DNA is TGTGCCAGCAGTTTATGGTATGCCGATGAGCAGTTCTTC.

This clonotype was seen more than once but under ten times. The chain is built from TRBV11-2 and TRBJ1-1; D unresolved. The CDR3 spans 16 residues. Trimming pared 3 bases from V and 0 bases from J, leaving 14 bases between. Germline CDR1 SGHAT, CDR2 FQNNGV. Here the CDR3 reads CASSLGSPWVNTEAFF. The CDR3 DNA reads TGTGCCAGCAGCTTGGGGTCCCCTTGGGTGAACACTGAAGCTTTCTTT.

The chain links TRBV12-3 or TRBV12-4 to TRBJ2-3; 8 bases fit TRBD2. This CDR3 has 16 residues. V gave up 6 bases and J gave up 2 bases; unmatched junction bases: 10. CDR3 coding DNA: TGTGCCAGCAGGGGGATGGAGCGGGAGACCACAGATACGCAGTATTTT. Translation gives CASRGMERETTDTQYF.

The rearrangement joins TRBV4-3 to TRBJ2-1, with 7 bases that match TRBD2. Per the germline V gene, CDR1 is LGHNA and CDR2 is YSLEER. V shed 7 bases, J shed 3 bases, and the junction held 12 bases outside the gene matches. The CDR3 has 16 residues. The CDR3 protein is CASTPGPGGRYNEQFF. The CDR3 DNA is TGCGCCAGCACGCCCGGTCCGGGGGGTCGCTACAATGAGCAGTTCTTC.

J is TRBJ1-2 and V is TRBV27, with TRBD1 matching over 8 bases. CDR3 length: 16 amino acids. V shed 2 bases, J shed 7 bases, and the junction held 12 bases outside the gene matches. Germline assignment: CDR1 MNHEY and CDR2 SMNVEV (reference sequence). The CDR3 spells CASSLQGASGMRGYTF. CDR3 DNA sequence: TGTGCCAGCAGTTTACAGGGGGCTTCGGGGATGCGTGGCTACACCTTC.

The V and J genes are TRBV7-2 and TRBJ2-7, with 7 bases lining up with TRBD1. CDR1 and CDR2 (germline): SGHTA, FQGNSA. V lost 3 bases to trimming and J lost 3 bases; unmatched junction nucleotides: 8. The length of the CDR3 is 15 residues. The CDR3 sequence is CASSLSGQRNYEQYF. Here the CDR3 DNA reads TGTGCCAGCAGCTTGTCGGGACAGAGAAACTACGAGCAGTACTTC.

V and J are TRBV7-8 and TRBJ2-7, with D possibly matching TRBD2 (6 bases). V was clipped by 6 bases and J by 0 bases, with 9 bases between them. Germline values: CDR1 SGHVS, CDR2 FQNEAQ. The CDR3 extends over 13 amino acids. In DNA form, the CDR3 reads TGTGCCAGCAGGGAGGGGAGCTCCTACGAGCAGTACTTC. The encoded protein is CASREGSSYEQYF. The full variable domain, with the rest looked up from reference TRBV7-8 and TRBJ2-7, is GAGVSQSPRYKVAKRGQDVALRCDPISGHVSLFWYQQALGQGPEFLTYFQNEAQLDKSGLPSDRFFAERPEGSVSTLKIQRTQQEDSAVYLCASREGSSYEQYFGPGTRLTVT.